This TCR beta chain originates from a study of blood T cell repertoires in COVID-19. Study overall: Sources were T cells, B-cell-depleted T cells, or PBMCs; the material itself was cDNA or gDNA.

The CDR3 consists of 16 residues. Per the germline V gene, CDR1 is SGHRS and CDR2 is YFSETQ. V was pared by 4 bases and J by 8 bases, with 8 bases of the junction left unmatched. In the original analysis: Using reference gene primer amplification, nucleated cell counts were estimated. Produced via immunoSEQ multiplex PCR; TCRdb's table is partial and in-frame only. The V and J calls and the clone size are those of that table, but D and trimming were determined from the DNA. This sample has just over 650,000 clones; about 87% occur once, and the top ten carry roughly 0.25%. Sequencing used peripheral blood. V and J are TRBV5-1 and TRBJ2-1, with 14 bases fitting TRBD2. This TCR came from a woman aged 18-30 years with acute or convalescent COVID-19. CDR3 DNA: TGCGCCAGCAGCCCCGAGACTAGCGGGGGGGCCTATGAGCAGTTCTTC. Amino acid sequence: CASSPETSGGAYEQFF.